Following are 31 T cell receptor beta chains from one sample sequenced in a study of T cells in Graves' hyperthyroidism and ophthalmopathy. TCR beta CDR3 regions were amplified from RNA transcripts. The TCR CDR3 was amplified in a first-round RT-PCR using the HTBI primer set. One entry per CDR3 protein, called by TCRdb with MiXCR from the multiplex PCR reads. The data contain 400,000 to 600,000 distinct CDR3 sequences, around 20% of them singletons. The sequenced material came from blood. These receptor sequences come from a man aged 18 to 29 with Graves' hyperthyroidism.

CDR3 coding DNA: TGTGCCAGCAGGGTCGGGATCACCGGGGAGCAGTACTTC. Translation gives CASRVGITGEQYF. V gene TRBV12-3 or TRBV12-4 combines with J gene TRBJ2-7; possibly TRBD2 for D (5 bases). Trimming stripped 6 bases from V and 7 bases from J, with 16 bases between. CDR3 length: 13 amino acids.

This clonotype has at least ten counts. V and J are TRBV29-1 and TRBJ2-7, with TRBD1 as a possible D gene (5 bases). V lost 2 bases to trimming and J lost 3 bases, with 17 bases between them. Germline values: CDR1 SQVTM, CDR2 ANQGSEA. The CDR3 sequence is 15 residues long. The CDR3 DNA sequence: TGCAGCGTTGAAACATCGGCAGGGCGATACTACGAGCAGTACTTC. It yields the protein CSVETSAGRYYEQYF.

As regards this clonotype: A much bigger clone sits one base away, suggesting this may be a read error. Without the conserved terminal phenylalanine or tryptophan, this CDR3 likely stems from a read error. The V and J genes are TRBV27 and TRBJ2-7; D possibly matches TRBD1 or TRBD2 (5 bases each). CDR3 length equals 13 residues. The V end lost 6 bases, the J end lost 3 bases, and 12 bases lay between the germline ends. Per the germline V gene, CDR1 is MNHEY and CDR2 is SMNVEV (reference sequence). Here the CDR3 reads CASRDSGRYEQYY. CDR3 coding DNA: TGTGCCAGCAGGGACTCGGGGCGCTACGAGCAGTACTAC.

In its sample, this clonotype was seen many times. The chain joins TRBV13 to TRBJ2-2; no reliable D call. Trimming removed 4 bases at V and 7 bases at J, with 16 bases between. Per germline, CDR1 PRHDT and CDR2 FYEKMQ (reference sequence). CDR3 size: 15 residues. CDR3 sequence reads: CASSSNLDGHGELFF. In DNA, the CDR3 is TGTGCCAGCAGCTCAAACCTGGACGGCCACGGGGAGCTGTTTTTT.

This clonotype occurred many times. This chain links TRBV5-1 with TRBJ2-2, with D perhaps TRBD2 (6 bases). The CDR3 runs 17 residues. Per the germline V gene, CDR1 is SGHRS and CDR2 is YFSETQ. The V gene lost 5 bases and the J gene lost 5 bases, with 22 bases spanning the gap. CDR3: CASSPNGGTDFTGELFF. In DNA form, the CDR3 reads TGCGCCAGCAGTCCGAACGGCGGGACTGATTTTACCGGGGAGCTGTTTTTT.

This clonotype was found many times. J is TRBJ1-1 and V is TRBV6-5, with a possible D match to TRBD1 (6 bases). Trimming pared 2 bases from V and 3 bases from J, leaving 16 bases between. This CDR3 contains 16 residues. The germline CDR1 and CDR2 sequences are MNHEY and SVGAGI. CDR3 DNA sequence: TGTGCCAGCAGTTACCCTACGACAGGTGGGGACACTGAAGCTTTCTTT. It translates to CASSYPTTGGDTEAFF.

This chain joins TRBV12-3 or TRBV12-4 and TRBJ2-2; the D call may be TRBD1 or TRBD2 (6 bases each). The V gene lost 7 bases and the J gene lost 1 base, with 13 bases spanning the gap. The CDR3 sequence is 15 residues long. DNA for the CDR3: TGTGCCAGCACCCCCGAGGGGGGGAACACCGGGGAGCTGTTTTTT. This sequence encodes CASTPEGGNTGELFF.

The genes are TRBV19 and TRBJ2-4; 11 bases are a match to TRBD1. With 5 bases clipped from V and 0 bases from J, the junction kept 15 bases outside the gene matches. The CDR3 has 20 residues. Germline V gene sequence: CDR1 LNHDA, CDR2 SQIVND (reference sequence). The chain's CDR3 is CASSVTRGTGGFPAKNIQYF. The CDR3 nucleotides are TGTGCCAGTAGTGTTACCCGCGGGACAGGGGGATTTCCAGCCAAAAACATTCAGTACTTC.

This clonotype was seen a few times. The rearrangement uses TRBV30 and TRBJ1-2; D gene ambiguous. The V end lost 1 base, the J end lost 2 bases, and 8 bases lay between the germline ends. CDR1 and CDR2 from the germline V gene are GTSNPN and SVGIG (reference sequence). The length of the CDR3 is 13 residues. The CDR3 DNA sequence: TGTGCCTGGAGTGGACGGCTGAACTATGGCTACACCTTC. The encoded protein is CAWSGRLNYGYTF.

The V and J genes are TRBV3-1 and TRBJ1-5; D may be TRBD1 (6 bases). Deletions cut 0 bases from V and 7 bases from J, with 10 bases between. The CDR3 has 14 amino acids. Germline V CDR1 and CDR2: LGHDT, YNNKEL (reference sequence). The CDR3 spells CASSQDVRGQPQHF. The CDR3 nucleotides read TGTGCCAGCAGCCAAGATGTCAGGGGACAGCCCCAGCATTTT.

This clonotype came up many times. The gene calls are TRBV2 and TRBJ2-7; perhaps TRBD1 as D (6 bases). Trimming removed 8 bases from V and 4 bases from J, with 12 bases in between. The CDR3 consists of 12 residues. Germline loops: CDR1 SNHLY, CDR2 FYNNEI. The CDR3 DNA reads TGTGCCAGCTGGGGGCTTGGGTACGAGCAGTACTTC. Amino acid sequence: CASWGLGYEQYF.

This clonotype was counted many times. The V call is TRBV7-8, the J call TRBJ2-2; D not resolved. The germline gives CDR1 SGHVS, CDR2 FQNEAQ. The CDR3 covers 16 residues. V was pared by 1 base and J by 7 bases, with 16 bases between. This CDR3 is CASSLGTRPGYGELFF. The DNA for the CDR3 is TGTGCCAGCAGCTTAGGTACGCGCCCAGGCTACGGGGAGCTGTTTTTT.

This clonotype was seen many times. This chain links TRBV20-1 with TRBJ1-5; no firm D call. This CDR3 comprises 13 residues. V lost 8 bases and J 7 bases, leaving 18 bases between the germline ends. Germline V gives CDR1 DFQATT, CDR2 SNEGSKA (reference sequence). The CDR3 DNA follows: TGCAGTCCGGACCGCCGACTTGGGCAGCCCCAGCATTTT. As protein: CSPDRRLGQPQHF.

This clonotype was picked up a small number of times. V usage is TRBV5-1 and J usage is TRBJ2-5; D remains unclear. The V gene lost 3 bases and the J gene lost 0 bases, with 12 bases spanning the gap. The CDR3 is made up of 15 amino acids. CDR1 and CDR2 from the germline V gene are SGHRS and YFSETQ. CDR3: CASSSPDRYQETQYF. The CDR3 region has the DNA TGCGCCAGCAGCTCGCCGGACCGCTACCAAGAGACCCAGTACTTC.

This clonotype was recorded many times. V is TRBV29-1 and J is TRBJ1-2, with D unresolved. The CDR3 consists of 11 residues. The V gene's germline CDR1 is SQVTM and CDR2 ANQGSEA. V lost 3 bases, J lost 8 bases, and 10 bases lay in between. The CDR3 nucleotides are TGCAGCGTTGACACTCTCAGAGGCTACACCTTC. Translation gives CSVDTLRGYTF. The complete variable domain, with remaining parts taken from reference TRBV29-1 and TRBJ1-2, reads SAVISQKPSRDICQRGTSLTIQCQVDSQVTMMFWYRQQPGQSLTLIATANQGSEATYESGFVIDKFPISRPNLTFSTLTVSNMSPEDSSIYLCSVDTLRGYTFGSGTRLTVV.

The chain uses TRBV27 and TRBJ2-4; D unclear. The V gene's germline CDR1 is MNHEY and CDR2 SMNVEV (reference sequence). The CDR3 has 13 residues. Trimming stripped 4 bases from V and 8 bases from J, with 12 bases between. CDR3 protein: CASSYSASYIQYF. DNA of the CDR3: TGTGCCAGCAGTTATTCCGCTTCATACATTCAGTACTTC.

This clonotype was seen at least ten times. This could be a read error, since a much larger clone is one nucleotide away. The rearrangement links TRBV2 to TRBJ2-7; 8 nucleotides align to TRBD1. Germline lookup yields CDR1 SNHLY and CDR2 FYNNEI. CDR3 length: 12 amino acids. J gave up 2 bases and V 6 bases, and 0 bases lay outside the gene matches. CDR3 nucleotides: TGTGCCAGCAGGGGACAGGCCTACGAGCAGTACTTC. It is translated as CASRGQAYEQYF.

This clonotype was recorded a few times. The CDR3 DNA reads as TGCGCCAGCAGCCCCGACAGGGGTGCGTCTCCGAAATACGAGCAGTACTTC. This translates into CASSPDRGASPKYEQYF. This chain uses TRBV5-1 with TRBJ2-7; TRBD1 agrees at 8 bases. V gave up 4 bases and J gave up 4 bases; unmatched junction bases: 16. Looked up from germline, CDR1 is SGHRS and CDR2 is YFSETQ. The CDR3 extends over 17 amino acids.

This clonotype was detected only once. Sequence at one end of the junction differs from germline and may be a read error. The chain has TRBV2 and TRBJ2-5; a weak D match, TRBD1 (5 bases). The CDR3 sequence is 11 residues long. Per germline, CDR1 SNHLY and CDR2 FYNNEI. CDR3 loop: CTSRDQETQYF. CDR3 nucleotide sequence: TGTACCAGCAGGGACCAAGAGACCCAGTACTTC.

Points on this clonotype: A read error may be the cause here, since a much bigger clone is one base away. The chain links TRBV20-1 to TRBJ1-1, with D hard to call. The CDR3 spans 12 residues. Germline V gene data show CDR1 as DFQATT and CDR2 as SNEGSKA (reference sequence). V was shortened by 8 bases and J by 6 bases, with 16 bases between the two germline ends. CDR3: CSSRPRVAEAFF. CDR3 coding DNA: TGCAGTTCCAGGCCCCGGGTGGCTGAAGCTTTCTTT.

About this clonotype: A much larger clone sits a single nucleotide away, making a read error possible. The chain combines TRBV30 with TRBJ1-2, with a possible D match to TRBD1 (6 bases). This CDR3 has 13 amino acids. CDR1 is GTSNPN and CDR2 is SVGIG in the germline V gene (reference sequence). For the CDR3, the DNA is TGTGCCTGGAGTGCGACAGGAGGGGATGGCCACACCTTC. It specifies CAWSATGGDGHTF.

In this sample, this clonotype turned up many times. In DNA, the CDR3 is TGTGCCAGCAGTCAGGGACCCGGGCGGGGAGAGACCCAGTACTTC. This encodes CASSQGPGRGETQYF. The gene calls are TRBV12-3 or TRBV12-4 and TRBJ2-5, with a possible D match to TRBD2 (6 bases). The CDR3 contains 15 residues. V lost 5 bases to trimming and J lost 4 bases, with 17 bases between them.

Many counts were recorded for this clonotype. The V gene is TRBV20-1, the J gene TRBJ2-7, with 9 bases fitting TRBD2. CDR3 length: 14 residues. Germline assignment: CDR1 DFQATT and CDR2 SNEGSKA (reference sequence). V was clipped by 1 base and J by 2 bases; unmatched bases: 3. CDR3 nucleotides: TGCAGTGCTAGAGCCCTAGCGGGGACCTACGAGCAGTACTTC. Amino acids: CSARALAGTYEQYF.

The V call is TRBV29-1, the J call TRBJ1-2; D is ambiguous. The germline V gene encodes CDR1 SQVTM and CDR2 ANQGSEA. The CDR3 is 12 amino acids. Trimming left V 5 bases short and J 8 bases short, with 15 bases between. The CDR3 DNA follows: TGCAGCGTTTCAGAGGGAAGAGAGGGCTACACCTTC. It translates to CSVSEGREGYTF.

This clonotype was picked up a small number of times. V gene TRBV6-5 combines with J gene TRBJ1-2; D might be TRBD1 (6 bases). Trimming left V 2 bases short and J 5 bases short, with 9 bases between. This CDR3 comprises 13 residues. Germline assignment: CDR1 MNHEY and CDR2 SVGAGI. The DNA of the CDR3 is TGTGCCAGCAGTTACGGGGGGCTTTATGGCTACACCTTC. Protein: CASSYGGLYGYTF.

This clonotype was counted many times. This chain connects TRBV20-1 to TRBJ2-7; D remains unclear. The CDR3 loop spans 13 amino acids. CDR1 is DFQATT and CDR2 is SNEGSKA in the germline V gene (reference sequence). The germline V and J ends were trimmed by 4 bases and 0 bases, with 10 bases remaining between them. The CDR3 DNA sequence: TGCAGTGCTAATACAGCTAACTCCTACGAGCAGTACTTC. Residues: CSANTANSYEQYF.

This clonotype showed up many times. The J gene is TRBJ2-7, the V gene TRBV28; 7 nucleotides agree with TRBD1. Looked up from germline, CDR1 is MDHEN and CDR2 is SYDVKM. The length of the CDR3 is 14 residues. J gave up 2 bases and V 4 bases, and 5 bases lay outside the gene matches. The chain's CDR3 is CASSSFDRAYEQYF. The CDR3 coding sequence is TGTGCCAGCAGTTCCTTCGACAGGGCCTACGAGCAGTACTTC.

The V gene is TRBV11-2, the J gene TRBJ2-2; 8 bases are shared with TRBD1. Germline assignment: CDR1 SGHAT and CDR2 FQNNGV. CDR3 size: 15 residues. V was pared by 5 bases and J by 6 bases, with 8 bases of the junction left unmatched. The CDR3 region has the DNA TGTGCCAGCAGCCCCTTAACAGGGGGACCCGGGGAGCTGTTTTTT. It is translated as CASSPLTGGPGELFF.

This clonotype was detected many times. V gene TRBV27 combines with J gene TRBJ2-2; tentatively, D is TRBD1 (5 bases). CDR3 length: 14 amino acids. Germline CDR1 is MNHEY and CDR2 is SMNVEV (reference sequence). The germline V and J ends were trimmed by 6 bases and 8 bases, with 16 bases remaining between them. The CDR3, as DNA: TGTGCCAGCAGGTCTGGGGCAGGGTGGGGGGAGCTGTTTTTT. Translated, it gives CASRSGAGWGELFF.

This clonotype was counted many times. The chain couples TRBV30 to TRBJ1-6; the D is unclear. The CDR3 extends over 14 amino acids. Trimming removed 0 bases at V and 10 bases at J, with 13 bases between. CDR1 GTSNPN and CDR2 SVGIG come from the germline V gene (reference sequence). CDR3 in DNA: TGTGCCTGGAGTGTACAAGGGATTCAATCACCCCTCCACTTT. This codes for CAWSVQGIQSPLHF.

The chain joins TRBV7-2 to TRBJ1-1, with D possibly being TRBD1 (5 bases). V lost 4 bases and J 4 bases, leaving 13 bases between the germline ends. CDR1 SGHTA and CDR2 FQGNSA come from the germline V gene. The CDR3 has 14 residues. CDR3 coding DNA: TGTGCCAGCAGCTATCCAGAGGGGATCACTGAAGCTTTCTTT. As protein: CASSYPEGITEAFF.